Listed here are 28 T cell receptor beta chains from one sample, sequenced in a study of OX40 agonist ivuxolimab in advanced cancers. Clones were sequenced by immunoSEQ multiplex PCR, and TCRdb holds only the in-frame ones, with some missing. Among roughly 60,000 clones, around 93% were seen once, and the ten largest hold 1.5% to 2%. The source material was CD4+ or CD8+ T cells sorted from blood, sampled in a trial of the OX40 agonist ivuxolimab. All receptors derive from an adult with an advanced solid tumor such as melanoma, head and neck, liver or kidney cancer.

CDR3 DNA: TGTGCCAGCAGGGACAGGGTCCCAAAAGGCACCGGGGAGCTGTTTTTT. It yields the protein CASRDRVPKGTGELFF. V and J are TRBV11-2 and TRBJ2-2, with 8 bases lining up with TRBD1. V was pared by 6 bases and J by 4 bases, with 10 bases of the junction left unmatched. The CDR3 length is 16 residues. Germline V gives CDR1 SGHAT, CDR2 FQNNGV.

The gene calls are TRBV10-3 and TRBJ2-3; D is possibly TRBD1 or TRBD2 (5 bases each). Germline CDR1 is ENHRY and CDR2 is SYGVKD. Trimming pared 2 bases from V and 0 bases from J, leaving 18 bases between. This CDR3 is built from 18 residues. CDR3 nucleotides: TGTGCCATCAGTGAGGACCTTGCTGGGGCGGGTAGCACAGATACGCAGTATTTT. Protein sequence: CAISEDLAGAGSTDTQYF.

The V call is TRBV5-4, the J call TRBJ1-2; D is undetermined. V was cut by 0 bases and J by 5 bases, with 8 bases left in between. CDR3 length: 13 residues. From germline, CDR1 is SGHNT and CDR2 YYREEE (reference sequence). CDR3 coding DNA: TGTGCCAGCAGCTTGGGGGGAGGGTATGGCTACACCTTC. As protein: CASSLGGGYGYTF.

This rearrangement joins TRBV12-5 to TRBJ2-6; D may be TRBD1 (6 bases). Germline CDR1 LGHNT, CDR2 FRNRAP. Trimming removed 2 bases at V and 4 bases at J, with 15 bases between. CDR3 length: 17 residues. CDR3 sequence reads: CASGLPSGQSGANVLTF. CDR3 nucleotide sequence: TGTGCTAGTGGTTTGCCCTCAGGACAGTCGGGGGCCAACGTCCTGACTTTC.

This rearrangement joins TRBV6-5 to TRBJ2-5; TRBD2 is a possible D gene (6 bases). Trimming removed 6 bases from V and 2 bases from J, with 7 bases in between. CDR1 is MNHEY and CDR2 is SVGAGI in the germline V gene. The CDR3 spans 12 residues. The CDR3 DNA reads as TGTGCCAGCAGGGGAGGTCAAGAGACCCAGTACTTC. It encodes CASRGGQETQYF.

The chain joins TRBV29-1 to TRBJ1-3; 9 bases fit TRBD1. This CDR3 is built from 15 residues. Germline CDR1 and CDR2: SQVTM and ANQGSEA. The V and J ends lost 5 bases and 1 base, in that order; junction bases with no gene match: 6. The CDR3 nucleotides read TGCAGCGTTTTGACACAGGGGGCGTCTGGAAACACCATATATTTT. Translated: CSVLTQGASGNTIYF. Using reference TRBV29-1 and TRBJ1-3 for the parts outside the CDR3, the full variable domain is SAVISQKPSRDICQRGTSLTIQCQVDSQVTMMFWYRQQPGQSLTLIATANQGSEATYESGFVIDKFPISRPNLTFSTLTVSNMSPEDSSIYLCSVLTQGASGNTIYFGEGSWLTVV.

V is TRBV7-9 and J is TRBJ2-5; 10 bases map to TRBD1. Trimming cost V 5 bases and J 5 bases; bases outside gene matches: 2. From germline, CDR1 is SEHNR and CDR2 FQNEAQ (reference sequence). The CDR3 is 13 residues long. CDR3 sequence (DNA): TGTGCCAGCAGCATGGACAGGGGGGAGACCCAGTACTTC. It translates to CASSMDRGETQYF.

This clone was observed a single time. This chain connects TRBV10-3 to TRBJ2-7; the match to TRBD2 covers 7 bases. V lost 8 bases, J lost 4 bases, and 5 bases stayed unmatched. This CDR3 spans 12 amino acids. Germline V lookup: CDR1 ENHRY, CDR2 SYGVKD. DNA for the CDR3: TGTGCCATCGGCGGGAGTGAGTACGAGCAGTACTTC. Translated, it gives CAIGGSEYEQYF.

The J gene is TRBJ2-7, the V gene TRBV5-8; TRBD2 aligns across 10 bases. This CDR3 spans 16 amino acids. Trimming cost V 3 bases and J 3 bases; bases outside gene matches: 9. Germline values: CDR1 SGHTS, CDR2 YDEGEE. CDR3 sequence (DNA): TGTGCCAGCAGCTCTCGAGCGGGGGGGTTTCACTACGAGCAGTACTTC. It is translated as CASSSRAGGFHYEQYF. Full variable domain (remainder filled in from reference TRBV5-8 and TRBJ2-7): EAGVTQSPTHLIKTRGQQATLRCSPISGHTSVYWYQQALGLGLQFLLWYDEGEERNRGNFPPRFSGRQFPNYSSELNVNALELEDSALYLCASSSRAGGFHYEQYFGPGTRLTVT.

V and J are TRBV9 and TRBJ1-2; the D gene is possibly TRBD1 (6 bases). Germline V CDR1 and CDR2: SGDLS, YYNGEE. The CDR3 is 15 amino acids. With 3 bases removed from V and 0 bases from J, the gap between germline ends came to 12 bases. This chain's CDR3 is CASSARQATNYGYTF. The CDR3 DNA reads TGTGCCAGCAGCGCTAGACAGGCAACTAACTATGGCTACACCTTC.

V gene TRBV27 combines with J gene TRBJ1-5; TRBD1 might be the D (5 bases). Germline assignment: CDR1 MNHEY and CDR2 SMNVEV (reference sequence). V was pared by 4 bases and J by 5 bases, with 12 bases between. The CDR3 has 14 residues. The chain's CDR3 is CASSSQGGYQPQHF. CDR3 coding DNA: TGTGCCAGCAGTTCCCAGGGAGGGTATCAGCCCCAGCATTTT.

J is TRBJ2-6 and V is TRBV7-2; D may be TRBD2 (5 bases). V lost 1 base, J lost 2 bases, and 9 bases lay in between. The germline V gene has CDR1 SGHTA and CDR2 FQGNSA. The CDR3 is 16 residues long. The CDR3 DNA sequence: TGTGCCAGCAGCTTAGGGGCCGGGGCTGGGGCCAACGTCCTGACTTTC. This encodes CASSLGAGAGANVLTF.

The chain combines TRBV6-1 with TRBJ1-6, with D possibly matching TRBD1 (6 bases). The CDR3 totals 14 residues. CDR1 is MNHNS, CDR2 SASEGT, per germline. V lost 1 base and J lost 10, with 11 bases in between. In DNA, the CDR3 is TGTGCCAGCAGTGAAGTGAACAGGGAATCACCCCTCCACTTT. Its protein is CASSEVNRESPLHF.

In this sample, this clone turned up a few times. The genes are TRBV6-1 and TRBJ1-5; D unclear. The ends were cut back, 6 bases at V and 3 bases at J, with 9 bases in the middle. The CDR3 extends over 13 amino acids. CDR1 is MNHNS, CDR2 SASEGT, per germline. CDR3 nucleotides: TGTGCCAGCAGCCCGGGGATCAATCAGCCCCAGCATTTT. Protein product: CASSPGINQPQHF.

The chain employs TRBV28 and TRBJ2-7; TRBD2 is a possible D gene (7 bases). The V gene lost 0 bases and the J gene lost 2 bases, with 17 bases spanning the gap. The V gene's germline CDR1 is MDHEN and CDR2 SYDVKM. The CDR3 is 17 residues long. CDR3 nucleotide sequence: TGTGCCAGCAGTTTATGGGGGGGGGCCGGCTCGACCTACGAGCAGTACTTC. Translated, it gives CASSLWGGAGSTYEQYF. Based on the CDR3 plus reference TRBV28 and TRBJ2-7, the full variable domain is DVKVTQSSRYLVKRTGEKVFLECVQDMDHENMFWYRQDPGLGLRLIYFSYDVKMKEKGDIPEGYSVSREKKERFSLILESASTNQTSMYLCASSLWGGAGSTYEQYFGPGTRLTVT.

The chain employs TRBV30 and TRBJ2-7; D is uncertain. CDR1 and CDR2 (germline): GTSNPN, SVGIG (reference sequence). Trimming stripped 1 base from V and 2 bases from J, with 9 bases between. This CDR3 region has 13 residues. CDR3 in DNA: TGTGCCTGGAGTGCGGGTGGAACCTACGAGCAGTACTTC. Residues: CAWSAGGTYEQYF.

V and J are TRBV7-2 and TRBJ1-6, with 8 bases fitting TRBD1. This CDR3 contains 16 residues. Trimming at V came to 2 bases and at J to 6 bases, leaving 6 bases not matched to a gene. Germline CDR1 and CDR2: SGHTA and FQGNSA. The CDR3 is CASSLKDRVSNSPLHF. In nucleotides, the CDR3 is TGTGCCAGCAGCTTAAAGGACAGGGTGTCTAATTCACCCCTCCACTTT.

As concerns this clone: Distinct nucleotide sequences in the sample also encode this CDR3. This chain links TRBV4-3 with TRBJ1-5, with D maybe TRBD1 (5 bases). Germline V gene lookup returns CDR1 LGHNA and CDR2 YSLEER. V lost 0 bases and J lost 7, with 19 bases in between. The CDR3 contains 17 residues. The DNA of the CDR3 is TGCGCCAGCAGCCAAGAGGTGGGTCCGGGGGGGAGGCAGCCCCAGCATTTT. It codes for CASSQEVGPGGRQPQHF.

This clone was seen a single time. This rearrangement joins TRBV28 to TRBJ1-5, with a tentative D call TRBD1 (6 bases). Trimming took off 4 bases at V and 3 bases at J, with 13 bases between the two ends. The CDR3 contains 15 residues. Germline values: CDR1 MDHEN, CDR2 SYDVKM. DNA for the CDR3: TGTGCCAGCAGTTCTCAGGGGTTTGCCAATCAGCCCCAGCATTTT. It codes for CASSSQGFANQPQHF.

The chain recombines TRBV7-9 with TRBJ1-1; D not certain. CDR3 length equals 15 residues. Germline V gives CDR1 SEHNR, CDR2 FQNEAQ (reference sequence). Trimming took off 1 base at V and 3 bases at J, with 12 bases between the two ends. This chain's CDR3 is CASSLGLWRDTEAFF. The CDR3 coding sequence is TGTGCCAGCAGCTTAGGTTTATGGCGGGACACTGAAGCTTTCTTT.

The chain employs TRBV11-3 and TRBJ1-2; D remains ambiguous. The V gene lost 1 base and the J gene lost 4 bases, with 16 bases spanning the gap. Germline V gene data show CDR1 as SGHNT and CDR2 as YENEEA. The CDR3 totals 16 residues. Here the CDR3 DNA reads TGTGCCAGCAGCTTAGTTCAGAGGGCGAGTATCTATGGCTACACCTTC. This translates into CASSLVQRASIYGYTF. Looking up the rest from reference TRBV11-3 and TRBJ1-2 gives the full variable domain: EAGVVQSPRYKIIEKKQPVAFWCNPISGHNTLYWYLQNLGQGPELLIRYENEEAVDDSQLPKDRFSAERLKGVDSTLKIQPAELGDSAVYLCASSLVQRASIYGYTFGSGTRLTVV.

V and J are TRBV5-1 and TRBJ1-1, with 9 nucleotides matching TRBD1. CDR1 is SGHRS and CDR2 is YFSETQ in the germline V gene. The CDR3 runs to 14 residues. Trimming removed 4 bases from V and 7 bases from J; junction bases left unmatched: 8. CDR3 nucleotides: TGCGCCAGCAGCGTGGGACAGGGCTTTGATGAAGCTTTCTTT. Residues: CASSVGQGFDEAFF.

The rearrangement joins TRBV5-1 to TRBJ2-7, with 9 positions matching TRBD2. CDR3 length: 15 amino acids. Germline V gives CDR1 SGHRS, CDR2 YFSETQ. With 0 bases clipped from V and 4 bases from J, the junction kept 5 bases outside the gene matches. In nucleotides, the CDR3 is TGCGCCAGCAGCTTGGTTGCGGGAGGGGATTACGAGCAGTACTTC. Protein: CASSLVAGGDYEQYF.

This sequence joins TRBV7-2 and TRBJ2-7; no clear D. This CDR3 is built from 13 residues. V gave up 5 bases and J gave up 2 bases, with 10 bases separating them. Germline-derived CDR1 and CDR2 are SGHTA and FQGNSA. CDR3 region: CASSHSTTYEQYF. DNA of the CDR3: TGTGCCAGCAGCCACTCCACAACCTACGAGCAGTACTTC.

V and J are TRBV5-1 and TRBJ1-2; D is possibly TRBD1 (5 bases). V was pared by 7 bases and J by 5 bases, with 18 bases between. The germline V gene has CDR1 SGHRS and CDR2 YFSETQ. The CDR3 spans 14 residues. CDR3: CASASGRQKYGYTF. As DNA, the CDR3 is TGCGCCAGCGCATCGGGGAGACAGAAGTATGGCTACACCTTC.

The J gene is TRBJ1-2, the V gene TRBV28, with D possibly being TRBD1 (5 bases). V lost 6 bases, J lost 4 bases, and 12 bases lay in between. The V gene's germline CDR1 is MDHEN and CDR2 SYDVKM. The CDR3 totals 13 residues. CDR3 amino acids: CASSRAQTYGYTF. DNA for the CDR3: TGTGCCAGCAGCAGGGCGCAGACCTATGGCTACACCTTC.

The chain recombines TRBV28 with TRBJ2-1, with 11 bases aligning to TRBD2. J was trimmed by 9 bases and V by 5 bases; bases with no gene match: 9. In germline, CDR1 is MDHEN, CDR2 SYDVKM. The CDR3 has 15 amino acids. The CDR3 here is CASSRTSGSLVEQFF. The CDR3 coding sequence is TGTGCCAGCAGTCGTACTAGCGGGAGTTTAGTTGAGCAGTTCTTC.

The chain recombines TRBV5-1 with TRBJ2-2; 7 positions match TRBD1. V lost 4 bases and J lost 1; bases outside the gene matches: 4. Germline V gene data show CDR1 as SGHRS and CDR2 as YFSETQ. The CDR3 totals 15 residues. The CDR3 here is CASSRTGENTGELFF. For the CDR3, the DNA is TGCGCCAGCAGCCGTACAGGGGAGAACACCGGGGAGCTGTTTTTT.